This T cell receptor (beta chain) was identified during a study of T cell repertoires in cytomegalovirus infection. About the study: Researchers turned to recently identified HLA-C-restricted CMV epitopes as well as well-studied HLA-B-restricted ones.

This CDR3 contains 17 residues. Germline V gene sequence: CDR1 MNHNS, CDR2 SASEGT. J lost 4 bases, V lost 6 bases, and 14 bases had no gene match. Each CDR3 protein gets one entry after TCRdb re-called the reads with MiXCR. The table shows approximately 990,000 distinct CDR3 sequences, with less than 35% occurring only once. Study findings and constraints: What dominated the ex vivo response were HLA-C-restricted CMV-specific TCR beta clonotypes.

This clonotype was seen more than once but under ten times. What it recognizes is unknown. This clonotype originated in a human donor in good health (CMV status not recorded). Some clones in this sample may be carry-over from other donors' samples. Sequencing was performed on cultured CD8+ T cells from PBMCs, taken from culture after CMV antigen stimulation. The rearrangement joins TRBV6-1 to TRBJ2-7, with 11 bases lining up with TRBD1. CDR3 nucleotide sequence: TGTGCCAGCAGCCTCCGGCGCTTCCGGGACAGGGGGTACGAGCAGTACGTC. It translates to CASSLRRFRDRGYEQYV.